This note documents a single T cell receptor beta chain sequence. Germline V CDR1 and CDR2: MGHDK, SYGVNS. The V gene lost 1 base and the J gene lost 13 bases, with 11 bases spanning the gap. The CDR3 sequence is 12 residues long. The sample originates from a study of shared clonotypes between healthy human individuals. Study overall: Researchers assigned three CD4 naive, three CD4 memory, two CD8 naive and one CD8 memory plate to each donor.

TCRdb's table, derived via immunoSEQ multiplex PCR, lists solely in-frame clones and lacks some. The repertoire holds 2 million to 2.5 million clones, 90% to 97% seen once, with about 0.13% in the top ten. The V gene is TRBV25-1, the J gene TRBJ2-1; unclear D gene. This TCR derives from a man younger than 35 in good health. The sequenced sample consisted of naive CD4+ T cells sorted from blood. As to subset: CD45RA+ positively selected. CDR3 amino acids: CASSESPRSQFF. The CDR3 DNA follows: TGTGCCAGCAGTGAATCTCCGCGGTCACAGTTCTTC.